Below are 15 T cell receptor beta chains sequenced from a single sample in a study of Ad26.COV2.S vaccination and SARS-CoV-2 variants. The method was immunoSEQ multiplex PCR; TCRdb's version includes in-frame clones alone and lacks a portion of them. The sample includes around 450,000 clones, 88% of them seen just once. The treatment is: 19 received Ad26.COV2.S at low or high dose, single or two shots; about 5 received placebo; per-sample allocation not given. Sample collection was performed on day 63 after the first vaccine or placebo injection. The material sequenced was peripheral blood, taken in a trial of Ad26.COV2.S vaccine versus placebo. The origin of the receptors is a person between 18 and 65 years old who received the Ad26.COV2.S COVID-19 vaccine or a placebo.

The CDR3 spells CASSPPMGSGSYEQYF. Written as DNA, the CDR3 is TGTGCCAGCAGCCCCCCCATGGGGTCAGGTTCCTACGAGCAGTACTTC. The chain uses TRBV7-6 and TRBJ2-7; unclear D gene. Trimming removed 5 bases at V and 1 base at J, with 18 bases between. The CDR3 spans 16 residues. Germline values: CDR1 SGHVS, CDR2 FNYEAQ.

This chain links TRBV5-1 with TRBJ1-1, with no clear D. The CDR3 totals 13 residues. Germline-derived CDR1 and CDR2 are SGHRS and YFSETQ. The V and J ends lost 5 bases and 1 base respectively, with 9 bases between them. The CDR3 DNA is TGCGCCAGCAGGCGGACGGAGAACACTGAAGCTTTCTTT. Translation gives CASRRTENTEAFF. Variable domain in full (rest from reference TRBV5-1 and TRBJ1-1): KAGVTQTPRYLIKTRGQQVTLSCSPISGHRSVSWYQQTPGQGLQFLFEYFSETQRNKGNFPGRFSGRQFSNSRSEMNVSTLELGDSALYLCASRRTENTEAFFGQGTRLTVV.

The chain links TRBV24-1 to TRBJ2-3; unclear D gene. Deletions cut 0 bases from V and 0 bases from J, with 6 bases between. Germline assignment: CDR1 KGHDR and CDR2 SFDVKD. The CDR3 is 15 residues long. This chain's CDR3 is CATSDLPDSTDTQYF. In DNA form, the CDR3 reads TGTGCCACCAGTGATTTGCCGGACAGCACAGATACGCAGTATTTT.

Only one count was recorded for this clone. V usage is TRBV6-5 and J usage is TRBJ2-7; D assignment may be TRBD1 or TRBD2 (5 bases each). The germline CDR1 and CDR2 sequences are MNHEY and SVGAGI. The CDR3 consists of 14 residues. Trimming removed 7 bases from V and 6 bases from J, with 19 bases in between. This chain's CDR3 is CASTLPGARLEQYF. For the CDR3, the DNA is TGTGCCAGCACCCTTCCCGGGGCCCGTCTCGAGCAGTACTTC.

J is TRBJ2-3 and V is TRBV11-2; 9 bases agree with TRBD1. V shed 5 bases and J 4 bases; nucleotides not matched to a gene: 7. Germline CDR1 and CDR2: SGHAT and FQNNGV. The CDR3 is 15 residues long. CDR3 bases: TGTGCCAGCAGCGATAGACAGGGGGGGGCAGATACGCAGTATTTT. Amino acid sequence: CASSDRQGGADTQYF.

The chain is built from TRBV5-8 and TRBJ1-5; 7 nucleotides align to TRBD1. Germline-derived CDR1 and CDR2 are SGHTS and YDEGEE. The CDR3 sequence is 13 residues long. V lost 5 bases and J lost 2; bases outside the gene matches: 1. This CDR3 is CASSDRGNQPQHF. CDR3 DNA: TGTGCCAGCAGTGACAGGGGCAATCAGCCCCAGCATTTT.

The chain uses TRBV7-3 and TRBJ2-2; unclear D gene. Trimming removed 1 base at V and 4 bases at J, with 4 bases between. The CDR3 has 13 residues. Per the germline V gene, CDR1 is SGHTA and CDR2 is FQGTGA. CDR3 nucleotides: TGTGCCAGCAGCTTAAAACCCACCGGGGAGCTGTTTTTT. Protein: CASSLKPTGELFF.

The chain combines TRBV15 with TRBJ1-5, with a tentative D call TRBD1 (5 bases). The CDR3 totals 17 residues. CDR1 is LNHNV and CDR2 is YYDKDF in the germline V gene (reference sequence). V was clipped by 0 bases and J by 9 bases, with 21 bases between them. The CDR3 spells CATSRDAGKQVPWPQHF. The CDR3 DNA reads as TGTGCCACCAGCAGAGATGCAGGGAAACAGGTGCCCTGGCCCCAGCATTTT. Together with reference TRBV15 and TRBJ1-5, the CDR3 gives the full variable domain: DAMVIQNPRYQVTQFGKPVTLSCSQTLNHNVMYWYQQKSSQAPKLLFHYYDKDFNNEADTPDNFQSRRPNTSFCFLDIRSPGLGDTAMYLCATSRDAGKQVPWPQHFGDGTRLSIL.

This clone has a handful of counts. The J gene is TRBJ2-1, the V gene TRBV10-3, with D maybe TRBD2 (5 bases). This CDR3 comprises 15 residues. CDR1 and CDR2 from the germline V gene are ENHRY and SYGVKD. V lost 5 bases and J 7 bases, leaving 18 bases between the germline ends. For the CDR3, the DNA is TGTGCCATCAGTACCTCAGGCCCCGGGGAGAATGAGCAGTTCTTC. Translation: CAISTSGPGENEQFF.

The CDR3 DNA sequence: TGTGCCAGCAACCCTCCCGGGGCTTCCTACAATGAGCAGTTCTTC. It encodes CASNPPGASYNEQFF. The chain has TRBV7-9 and TRBJ2-1; D possibly uses TRBD1 or TRBD2 (5 bases each). The germline V and J ends were trimmed by 7 bases and 1 base, with 14 bases remaining between them. Looked up from germline, CDR1 is SEHNR and CDR2 is FQNEAQ (reference sequence). The CDR3 loop spans 15 amino acids.

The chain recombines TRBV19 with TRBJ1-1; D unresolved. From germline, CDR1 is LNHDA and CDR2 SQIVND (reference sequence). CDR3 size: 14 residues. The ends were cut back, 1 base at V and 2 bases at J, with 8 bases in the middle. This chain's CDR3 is CASSIGRHNTEAFF. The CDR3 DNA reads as TGTGCCAGTAGTATAGGACGGCATAACACTGAAGCTTTCTTT.

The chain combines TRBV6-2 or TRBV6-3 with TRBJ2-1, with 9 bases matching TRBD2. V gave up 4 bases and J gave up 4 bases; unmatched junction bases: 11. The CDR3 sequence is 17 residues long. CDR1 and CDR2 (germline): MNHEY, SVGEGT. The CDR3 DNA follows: TGTGCCAGCAGTTCGCTCCTACTAGCGGGTGTTTACAATGAGCAGTTCTTC. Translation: CASSSLLLAGVYNEQFF.

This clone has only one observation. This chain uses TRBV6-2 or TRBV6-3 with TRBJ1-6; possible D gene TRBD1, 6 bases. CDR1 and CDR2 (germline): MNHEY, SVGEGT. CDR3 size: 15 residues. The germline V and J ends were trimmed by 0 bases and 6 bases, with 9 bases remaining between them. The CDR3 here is CASSYSGAGNSPLHF. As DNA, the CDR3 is TGTGCCAGCAGTTACTCGGGGGCCGGTAATTCACCCCTCCACTTT.

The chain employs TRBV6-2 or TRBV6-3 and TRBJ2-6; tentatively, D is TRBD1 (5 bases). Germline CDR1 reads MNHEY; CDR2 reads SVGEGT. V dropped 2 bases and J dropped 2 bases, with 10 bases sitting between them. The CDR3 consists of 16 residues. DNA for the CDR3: TGTGCCAGCAGTTACGGGGCAGGGACTGGGGCCAACGTCCTGACTTTC. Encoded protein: CASSYGAGTGANVLTF.

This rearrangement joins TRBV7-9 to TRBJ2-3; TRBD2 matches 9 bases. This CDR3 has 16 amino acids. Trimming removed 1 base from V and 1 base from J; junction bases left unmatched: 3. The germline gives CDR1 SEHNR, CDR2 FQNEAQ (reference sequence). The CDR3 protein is CASSLGGGAGTDTQYF. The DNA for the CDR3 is TGTGCCAGCAGCTTAGGCGGGGGGGCTGGCACAGATACGCAGTATTTT.